This T cell receptor (beta chain) was sequenced during a study of cytomegalovirus exposure and HLA in healthy donors. The CDR3 is 15 residues long. Germline loops: CDR1 SGHRS, CDR2 YFSETQ. V lost 4 bases and J lost 6; bases outside the gene matches: 10. PCR employed 60 Vbeta and 13 Jbeta primers. The repertoire was sequenced with immunoSEQ multiplex PCR; TCRdb's copy has only in-frame clones and lacks some. The sample includes roughly 190,000 clones, 60% to 80% of them seen just once. This chain connects TRBV5-1 to TRBJ2-1, with TRBD2 identical over 7 bases. Input material: PBMCs. This sequence originates from a young woman in good health and CMV-seropositive. The CDR3 DNA is TGCGCCAGCAGCCCCCGTGGGGGGGTCGGCAATGAGCAGTTCTTC. The encoded protein is CASSPRGGVGNEQFF.